This entry lists 29 T cell receptor beta chains sequenced from one sample in a study of identical twins listed by TCRdb under 2016. Preparation of the library involved 5' RACE. Sequencing relied on an Illumina HiSeq 2000. The raw public reads went through TCRdb reprocessing: fastp at Q25, MiXCR clone calling, in-frame beta chains kept. Entries are consolidated by CDR3 protein sequence, retaining the most common genes and DNA. The table for this sample lists 450,000 or so distinct CDR3 sequences; 20% to 25% of them were counted only once. The ten largest clones represent over 2.5% of the sample. This sample was shared with a second study, whose subject was T cells expressing NK-cell markers.

Material: CD4+ T cells sorted from blood. The receptors come from a woman aged 18-30 years in good health.

In this sample, this clonotype turned up a few times. The J gene is TRBJ1-2, the V gene TRBV20-1; D ambiguous. Deletions cut 1 base from V and 7 bases from J, with 16 bases between. The germline V gene encodes CDR1 DFQATT and CDR2 SNEGSKA (reference sequence). This CDR3 is built from 14 residues. The CDR3 nucleotides are TGCAGTGCTAGAGCACCCCGCCAGGCTGCTGGCTACACCTTC. It is translated as CSARAPRQAAGYTF.

This clonotype has ten or more counts. V usage is TRBV12-3 or TRBV12-4 and J usage is TRBJ1-1; D is perhaps TRBD1 (6 bases). The CDR3 is made up of 15 amino acids. Between the trimmed V and J ends, which lost 5 bases and 5 bases, there was a span of 18 bases. CDR3 nucleotide sequence: TGTGCCAGCAGTCCGACCAGGGGTCTTGGGACTGAAGCTTTCTTT. It translates to CASSPTRGLGTEAFF.

Only a few counts were recorded for this clonotype. V usage is TRBV3-1 and J usage is TRBJ2-7; D not resolved. The length of the CDR3 is 15 residues. CDR1 is LGHDT and CDR2 is YNNKEL in the germline V gene (reference sequence). Trimming took off 1 base at V and 3 bases at J, with 13 bases between the two ends. The CDR3 DNA is TGTGCCAGCAGCCAAGGGGTCCGGGCAGGCTACGAGCAGTACTTC. Encoded protein: CASSQGVRAGYEQYF.

This clonotype was seen more than once but under ten times. The chain couples TRBV7-2 to TRBJ1-5, with D tentatively TRBD1 (5 bases). Between the trimmed V and J ends, which lost 4 bases and 1 base, there was a span of 8 bases. CDR1 SGHTA and CDR2 FQGNSA come from the germline V gene. The CDR3 sequence is 14 residues long. This CDR3 reads CASSWEGSNQPQHF. The CDR3 coding sequence is TGTGCCAGCAGCTGGGAGGGGAGCAATCAGCCCCAGCATTTT. The complete variable domain, with remaining parts taken from reference TRBV7-2 and TRBJ1-5, reads GAGVSQSPSNKVTEKGKDVELRCDPISGHTALYWYRQSLGQGLEFLIYFQGNSAPDKSGLPSDRFSAERTGGSVSTLTIQRTQQEDSAVYLCASSWEGSNQPQHFGDGTRLSIL.

In this sample, this clonotype turned up once. The genes are TRBV5-1 and TRBJ1-1; no definite D call. From germline, CDR1 is SGHRS and CDR2 YFSETQ. This CDR3 has 14 residues. Trimming removed 2 bases from V and 1 base from J, with 9 bases in between. The CDR3 protein is CASSFAAGNTEAFF. CDR3 in DNA: TGCGCCAGCAGCTTTGCCGCAGGGAACACTGAAGCTTTCTTT.

The rearrangement joins TRBV20-1 to TRBJ1-4; 7 bases map to TRBD1. Per germline, CDR1 DFQATT and CDR2 SNEGSKA (reference sequence). V shed 0 bases and J 3 bases; nucleotides not matched to a gene: 4. This CDR3 is 15 amino acids long. The chain's CDR3 is CSARDHRGPNEKLFF. The CDR3 DNA reads TGCAGTGCTAGAGACCACAGGGGTCCTAATGAAAAACTGTTTTTT.

This clonotype has more than one count but fewer than ten. The chain employs TRBV29-1 and TRBJ2-5, with a weak D call TRBD2 (6 bases). Germline CDR1 is SQVTM and CDR2 is ANQGSEA. CDR3 length: 14 amino acids. Trimming took 4 bases from V and 1 from J, leaving 13 bases between them. CDR3 in amino acids: CSVVERGGQETQYF. The CDR3 bases are TGCAGCGTTGTGGAACGGGGAGGCCAAGAGACCCAGTACTTC.

The gene calls are TRBV3-1 and TRBJ2-1; D gene ambiguous. Germline loops: CDR1 LGHDT, CDR2 YNNKEL (reference sequence). The CDR3 runs 13 residues. The V gene lost 2 bases and the J gene lost 5 bases, with 7 bases spanning the gap. The DNA for the CDR3 is TGTGCCAGCAGCCAAACGGATGACAATGAGCAGTTCTTC. Amino acid sequence: CASSQTDDNEQFF.

This chain connects TRBV30 to TRBJ2-7, with 9 bases matching TRBD1. There are 15 residues in the CDR3. Germline V lookup: CDR1 GTSNPN, CDR2 SVGIG (reference sequence). The V gene end was trimmed by 1 base and the J gene end by 3 bases; junction bases not matched to a gene: 7. The DNA of the CDR3 is TGTGCCTGGAGTGCCCTGGGACAGGGCGGCTACGAGCAGTACTTC. Translating gives CAWSALGQGGYEQYF.

This clonotype was picked up a small number of times. The V and J genes are TRBV5-1 and TRBJ2-7; 7 bases agree with TRBD2. V shed 5 bases and J 6 bases; nucleotides not matched to a gene: 11. Germline lookup yields CDR1 SGHRS and CDR2 YFSETQ. The CDR3 extends over 14 amino acids. For the CDR3, the DNA is TGCGCCAGCAGATGGGGGAGCGGGAAAAGCGAGCAGTACTTC. Protein product: CASRWGSGKSEQYF.

The chain joins TRBV20-1 to TRBJ1-2, with TRBD1 as a possible D gene (5 bases). V dropped 2 bases and J dropped 5 bases, with 21 bases sitting between them. This CDR3 is 16 amino acids long. Germline lookup yields CDR1 DFQATT and CDR2 SNEGSKA (reference sequence). CDR3 sequence reads: CSARLPRGWGEYGYTF. In DNA form, the CDR3 reads TGCAGTGCTAGATTACCCCGGGGGTGGGGCGAATATGGCTACACCTTC.

This clonotype was counted only a few times. J is TRBJ2-1 and V is TRBV20-1, with D perhaps TRBD2 (6 bases). Trimming took off 5 bases at V and 0 bases at J, with 14 bases between the two ends. Germline loops: CDR1 DFQATT, CDR2 SNEGSKA (reference sequence). The CDR3 spans 15 residues. The CDR3: CSAQGGLGSYNEQFF. The CDR3, as DNA: TGCAGTGCTCAGGGAGGACTTGGCTCCTACAATGAGCAGTTCTTC.

V gene TRBV5-1 combines with J gene TRBJ2-2; 7 bases map to TRBD2. The germline V gene has CDR1 SGHRS and CDR2 YFSETQ. V dropped 3 bases and J dropped 2; count of bases not matched to a gene: 4. This CDR3 spans 15 amino acids. The CDR3 region has the DNA TGCGCCAGCAGCTGGGGGGGGAGTAACACCGGGGAGCTGTTTTTT. Protein: CASSWGGSNTGELFF. The full variable domain, its missing parts supplied by reference TRBV5-1 and TRBJ2-2, is KAGVTQTPRYLIKTRGQQVTLSCSPISGHRSVSWYQQTPGQGLQFLFEYFSETQRNKGNFPGRFSGRQFSNSRSEMNVSTLELGDSALYLCASSWGGSNTGELFFGEGSRLTVL.

In its sample, this clonotype was seen a few times. This rearrangement joins TRBV6-5 to TRBJ2-7; D could derive from TRBD1 or TRBD2 (5 bases each). Germline loops: CDR1 MNHEY, CDR2 SVGAGI. Trimming stripped 4 bases from V and 0 bases from J, with 10 bases between. The CDR3 totals 14 residues. CDR3 DNA sequence: TGTGCCAGCAGTTGGGGACGAGACTCCTACGAGCAGTACTTC. It yields the protein CASSWGRDSYEQYF.

A single count supports this clonotype. The chain combines TRBV5-1 with TRBJ1-2, with TRBD1 matching over 10 bases. Germline CDR1 and CDR2: SGHRS and YFSETQ. With 4 bases clipped from V and 0 bases from J, the junction kept 9 bases outside the gene matches. The CDR3 contains 17 residues. In nucleotides, the CDR3 is TGCGCCAGCAGCCCTTCGACAGGGGGCAGCCCTAACTATGGCTACACCTTC. Translation gives CASSPSTGGSPNYGYTF.

This clonotype was observed a few times. The rearrangement joins TRBV7-6 to TRBJ2-7, with 14 bases fitting TRBD2. J gave up 2 bases and V 5 bases, and 5 bases lay outside the gene matches. The CDR3 has 16 residues. Germline V CDR1 and CDR2: SGHVS, FNYEAQ. CDR3 sequence (DNA): TGTGCCAGCAGCCCACAGACTAGCGGGGGGGCCTACGAGCAGTACTTC. Translating gives CASSPQTSGGAYEQYF.

This chain joins TRBV7-2 and TRBJ2-7, with D uncertain. V dropped 5 bases and J dropped 2 bases, with 13 bases sitting between them. Germline CDR1 and CDR2: SGHTA and FQGNSA. The CDR3 extends over 14 amino acids. The CDR3 sequence: CASSQVFKTYEQYF. Written as DNA, the CDR3 is TGTGCCAGCAGCCAGGTTTTCAAAACCTACGAGCAGTACTTC.

This clonotype is a singleton in its sample. The chain employs TRBV9 and TRBJ2-3; TRBD2 matches at 12 bases. V gave up 0 bases and J gave up 4 bases; unmatched junction bases: 9. The CDR3 is made up of 18 amino acids. The V gene's germline CDR1 is SGDLS and CDR2 YYNGEE. The CDR3 nucleotides are TGTGCCAGCAGCGTAGAGGAGAAGACTAGCGGGGGCTCAGATACGCAGTATTTT. It encodes CASSVEEKTSGGSDTQYF. Together with reference TRBV9 and TRBJ2-3, the CDR3 gives the full variable domain: DSGVTQTPKHLITATGQRVTLRCSPRSGDLSVYWYQQSLDQGLQFLIQYYNGEERAKGNILERFSAQQFPDLHSELNLSSLELGDSALYFCASSVEEKTSGGSDTQYFGPGTRLTVL.

In its sample, this clonotype was seen a few times. The chain recombines TRBV6-1 with TRBJ2-2; 7 bases fit TRBD1. Unmatched junction bases numbered 8, after V lost 7 bases and J lost 6 bases. The CDR3 has 14 amino acids. Germline values: CDR1 MNHNS, CDR2 SASEGT. CDR3 sequence: CASKTGVLAGELFF. The CDR3 region has the DNA TGTGCCAGCAAAACAGGGGTTTTGGCCGGGGAGCTGTTTTTT.

This chain joins TRBV7-2 and TRBJ2-1; 8 bases agree with TRBD2. Germline CDR1 and CDR2: SGHTA and FQGNSA. V trimming: 1 base; J trimming: 5 bases; junction bases outside the gene matches: 7. CDR3 length: 16 residues. CDR3 nucleotides: TGTGCCAGCAGCTTAGTAGGAACTAGCGGTAACAATGAGCAGTTCTTC. This gives the protein CASSLVGTSGNNEQFF.

V gene TRBV6-5 combines with J gene TRBJ1-1; D unresolved. CDR3 length: 12 amino acids. V was shortened by 2 bases and J by 7 bases, with 8 bases between the two germline ends. CDR1 is MNHEY, CDR2 SVGAGI, per germline. CDR3 coding DNA: TGTGCCAGCAGTTACCCGCCGAATGAAGCTTTCTTT. Protein sequence: CASSYPPNEAFF.

This clonotype was detected only a few times. The chain uses TRBV19 and TRBJ2-3; D may be TRBD1 or TRBD2 (5 bases each). V shed 5 bases and J shed 3 bases, with 18 bases lying between them. The CDR3 has 16 amino acids. Looked up from germline, CDR1 is LNHDA and CDR2 is SQIVND (reference sequence). The CDR3 reads CASSSVRAGGTDTQYF. The CDR3 DNA reads TGTGCCAGTAGTTCGGTCAGGGCAGGAGGAACAGATACGCAGTATTTT.

V and J are TRBV11-1 and TRBJ2-3; weak D call: TRBD2 (6 bases). CDR1 is SGHAT, CDR2 FQDESV, per germline (reference sequence). With 7 bases removed from V and 1 base from J, the gap between germline ends came to 27 bases. This CDR3 is built from 19 residues. The CDR3 nucleotides read TGTGCCAGCACCTACTATCGTGGGCGGGGTCCTGGGGGCACAGATACGCAGTATTTT. Its translation is CASTYYRGRGPGGTDTQYF. The complete variable domain, with remaining parts taken from reference TRBV11-1 and TRBJ2-3, reads EAEVAQSPRYKITEKSQAVAFWCDPISGHATLYWYRQILGQGPELLVQFQDESVVDDSQLPKDRFSAERLKGVDSTLKIQPAELGDSAMYLCASTYYRGRGPGGTDTQYFGPGTRLTVL.

This chain joins TRBV11-2 and TRBJ2-7; perhaps TRBD1 as D (6 bases). Per germline, CDR1 SGHAT and CDR2 FQNNGV. V lost 5 bases, J lost 4 bases, and 15 bases lay in between. The CDR3 spans 14 residues. The CDR3, as DNA: TGTGCCAGCAGCCGCGAACAACAGGGTTACGAGCAGTACTTC. This codes for CASSREQQGYEQYF.

This clonotype was detected only once. The J gene is TRBJ2-7, the V gene TRBV30; TRBD2 agrees at 9 bases. CDR1 GTSNPN and CDR2 SVGIG come from the germline V gene (reference sequence). J lost 1 base, V lost 8 bases, and 6 bases had no gene match. The length of the CDR3 is 13 residues. CDR3 nucleotides: TGTGCCACAGGACTAGCGTCTTCCTACGAGCAGTACTTC. Protein product: CATGLASSYEQYF.

As DNA, the CDR3 is TGCAGCGTTAACTTAGATATCCAAGAGACCCAGTACTTC. This gives the protein CSVNLDIQETQYF. The gene calls are TRBV29-1 and TRBJ2-5; no definite D call. The germline CDR1 and CDR2 sequences are SQVTM and ANQGSEA. Trimming pared 5 bases from V and 1 base from J, leaving 11 bases between. The CDR3 extends over 13 amino acids.

This sequence joins TRBV20-1 and TRBJ1-1; D unclear. There are 11 residues in the CDR3. V lost 5 bases, J lost 3 bases, and 7 bases lay in between. CDR1 and CDR2 (germline): DFQATT, SNEGSKA (reference sequence). The DNA for the CDR3 is TGCAGTGCTGATCCTTACACTGAAGCTTTCTTT. Residues: CSADPYTEAFF.

The CDR3 DNA reads TGTGCCAGCAGTTTTGCGGGAGGCCTCACAGATACGCAGTATTTT. Encoded protein: CASSFAGGLTDTQYF. This chain uses TRBV12-3 or TRBV12-4 with TRBJ2-3, with 8 bases identical to TRBD2. The CDR3 is made up of 15 amino acids. J was trimmed by 2 bases and V by 3 bases; bases with no gene match: 4.

This chain uses TRBV2 with TRBJ2-3; 7 nucleotides match TRBD2. Germline V gene data show CDR1 as SNHLY and CDR2 as FYNNEI. This CDR3 has 14 residues. V was pared by 6 bases and J by 5 bases, with 8 bases of the junction left unmatched. This CDR3 reads CASSYTSGEDTQYF. CDR3 nucleotide sequence: TGTGCCAGCAGCTACACAAGCGGGGAAGATACGCAGTATTTT.